The clone carrying this T cell receptor beta chain has a count of ten or more. These data belong to a study of T cells in Graves' hyperthyroidism and ophthalmopathy. Hyperthyroidism was newly diagnosed in patients aged 18 to 65 (duration under 2 months). Patients showing uncontrolled infection, other autoimmune disease, pregnancy or lactation were ineligible. Regions amplified from RNA transcripts were the TCR beta CDR3 regions. With the HTBI primer set, the TCR CDR3 went through a first round of RT-PCR. TCRdb recomputed calls from the multiplex PCR reads with MiXCR, one row per CDR3 protein. Here the sample spans around 560,000 distinct CDR3 sequences, roughly 17% being singletons. Germline assignment: CDR1 MDHEN and CDR2 SYDVKM. The CDR3 spans 14 residues. V was shortened by 10 bases and J by 7 bases, with 19 bases between the two germline ends.

The chain has TRBV28 and TRBJ1-4; possible D gene TRBD1, 5 bases. What was sequenced was blood. This TCR was recovered from a woman under 30 with Graves' hyperthyroidism. Here the CDR3 reads CATTSTVSSEKLFF. The CDR3 DNA reads as TGTGCCACTACGTCGACAGTTAGTTCTGAAAAACTGTTTTTT.